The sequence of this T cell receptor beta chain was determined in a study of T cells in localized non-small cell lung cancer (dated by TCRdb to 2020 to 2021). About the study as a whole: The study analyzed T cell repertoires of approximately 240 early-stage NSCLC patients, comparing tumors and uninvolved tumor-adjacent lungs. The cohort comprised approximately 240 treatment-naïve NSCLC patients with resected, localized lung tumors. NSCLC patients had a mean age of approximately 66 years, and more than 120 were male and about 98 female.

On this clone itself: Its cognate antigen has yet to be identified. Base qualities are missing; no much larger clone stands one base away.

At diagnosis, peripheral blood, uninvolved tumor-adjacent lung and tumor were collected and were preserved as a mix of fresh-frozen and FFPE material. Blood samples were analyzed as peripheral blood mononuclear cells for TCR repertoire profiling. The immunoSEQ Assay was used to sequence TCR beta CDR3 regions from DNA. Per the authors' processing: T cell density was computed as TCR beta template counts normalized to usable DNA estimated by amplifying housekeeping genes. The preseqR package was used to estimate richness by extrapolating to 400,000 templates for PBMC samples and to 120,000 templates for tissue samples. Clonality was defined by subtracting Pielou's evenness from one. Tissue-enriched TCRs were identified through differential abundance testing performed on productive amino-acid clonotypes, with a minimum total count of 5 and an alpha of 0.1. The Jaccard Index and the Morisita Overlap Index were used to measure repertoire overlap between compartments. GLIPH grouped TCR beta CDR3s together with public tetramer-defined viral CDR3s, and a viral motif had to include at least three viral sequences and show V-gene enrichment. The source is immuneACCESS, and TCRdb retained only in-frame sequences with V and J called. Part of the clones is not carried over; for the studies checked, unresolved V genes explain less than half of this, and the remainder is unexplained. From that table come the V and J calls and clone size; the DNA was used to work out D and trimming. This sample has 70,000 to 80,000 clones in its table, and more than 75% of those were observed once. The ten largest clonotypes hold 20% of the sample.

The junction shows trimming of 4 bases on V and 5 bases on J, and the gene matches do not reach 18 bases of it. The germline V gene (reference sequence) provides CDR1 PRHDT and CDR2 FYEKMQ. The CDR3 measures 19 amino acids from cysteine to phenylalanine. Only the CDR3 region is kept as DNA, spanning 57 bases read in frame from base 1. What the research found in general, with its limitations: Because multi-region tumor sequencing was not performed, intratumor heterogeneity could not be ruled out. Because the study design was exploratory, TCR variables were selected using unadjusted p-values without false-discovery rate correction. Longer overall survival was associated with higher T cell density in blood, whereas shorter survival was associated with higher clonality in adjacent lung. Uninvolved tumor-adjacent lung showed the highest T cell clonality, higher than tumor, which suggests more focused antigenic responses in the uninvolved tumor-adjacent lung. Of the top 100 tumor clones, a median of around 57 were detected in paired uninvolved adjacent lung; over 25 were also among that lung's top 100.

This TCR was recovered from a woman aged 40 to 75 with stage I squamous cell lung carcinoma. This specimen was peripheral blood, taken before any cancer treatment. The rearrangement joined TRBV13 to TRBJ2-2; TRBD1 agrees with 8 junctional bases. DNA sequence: TGTGCCAGCAGCTCGACAATCCTCGGGACAGGTTTTCTAACCGGGGAGCTGTTTTTT. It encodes CASSSTILGTGFLTGELFF.